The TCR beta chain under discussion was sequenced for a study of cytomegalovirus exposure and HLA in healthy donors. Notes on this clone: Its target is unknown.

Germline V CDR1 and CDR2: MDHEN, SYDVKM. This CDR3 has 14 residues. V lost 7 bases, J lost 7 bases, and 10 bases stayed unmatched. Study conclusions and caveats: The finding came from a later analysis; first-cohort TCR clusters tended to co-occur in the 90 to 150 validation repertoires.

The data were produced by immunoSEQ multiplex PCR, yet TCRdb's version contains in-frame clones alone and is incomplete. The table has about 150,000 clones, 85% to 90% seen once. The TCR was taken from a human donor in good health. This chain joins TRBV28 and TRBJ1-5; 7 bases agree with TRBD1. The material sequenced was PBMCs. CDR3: CASNPGQVRQPQHF. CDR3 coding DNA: TGTGCCAGCAACCCCGGACAGGTTCGGCAGCCCCAGCATTTT.